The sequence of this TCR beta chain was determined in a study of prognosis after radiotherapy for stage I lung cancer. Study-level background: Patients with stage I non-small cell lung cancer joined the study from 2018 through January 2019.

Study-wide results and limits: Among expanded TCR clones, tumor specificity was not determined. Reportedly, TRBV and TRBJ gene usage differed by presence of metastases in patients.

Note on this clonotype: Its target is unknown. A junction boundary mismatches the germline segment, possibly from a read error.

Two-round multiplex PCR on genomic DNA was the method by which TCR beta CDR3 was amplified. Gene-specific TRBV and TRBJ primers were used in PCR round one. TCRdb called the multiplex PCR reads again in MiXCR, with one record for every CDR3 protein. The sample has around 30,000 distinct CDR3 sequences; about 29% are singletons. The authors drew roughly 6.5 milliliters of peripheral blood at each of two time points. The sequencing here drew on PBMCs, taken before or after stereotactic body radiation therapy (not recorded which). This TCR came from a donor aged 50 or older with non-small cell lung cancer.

Written as DNA, the CDR3 is TGTGCCATCAGCTGCGTACATGGGATCGGCGAGCAGTACTTC. Amino acids: CAISCVHGIGEQYF. This rearrangement joins TRBV7-2 to TRBJ2-7; unclear D gene. In germline, CDR1 is SGHTA, CDR2 FQGNSA. The CDR3 is 14 amino acids.